One TCR beta chain is described in this entry. The study drew participants aged about 18 to 89 years from about two dozen US areas. In the study's own analysis: It was from reference gene primer amplification that nucleated cell counts were estimated. TCRdb's copy holds only in-frame clones and misses some; the assay was immunoSEQ multiplex PCR. Clone size and the V and J calls come from that table; the DNA yielded D and trimming. The sample gives approximately 250,000 clones, 75% to 90% of which show up once; over 4% is in the top ten. This sample was included in a study of blood T cell repertoires in COVID-19. Turning to the study itself: Some COVID-19 samples were acute and others convalescent; all came from the United States, Italy and Spain. Nucleic acid was either cDNA or gDNA, and it came from T cells, B-cell-depleted T cells, or PBMCs.

This CDR3 region has 17 residues. Germline-derived CDR1 and CDR2 are LNHNV and YYDKDF (reference sequence). The J segment lost 0 bases and the V segment lost 0 bases, leaving 4 bases of the junction unmatched. The genes are TRBV15 and TRBJ2-1; 8 bases fit TRBD2. The sequence came from a woman in her 30s with acute COVID-19. The sequenced sample consisted of PBMCs or T cells enriched from blood (not recorded which). The chain's CDR3 is CATSRDSAGGSYNEQFF. CDR3 DNA sequence: TGTGCCACCAGCAGAGATTCGGCGGGAGGCTCCTACAATGAGCAGTTCTTC.